Many counts were recorded for the clone carrying this TCR beta chain. Its specificity is unknown. TCRdb re-called the reads with MiXCR, one entry per CDR3 protein. The data contain a few hundred thousand distinct CDR3 sequences, about 35% of them singletons. This specimen comes from a study of T cell repertoires in cytomegalovirus infection. Overall study context: CMV epitopes used comprised recently identified HLA-C-restricted ones and well-studied HLA-B-restricted ones. Signatures in public TCR beta sequences pointed to both CMV infection and matching HLA type. Findings and caveats of the study: Frequencies of public TCR beta families were cumulated, and this identified carriers of CMV plus the relevant HLA. Ex vivo, HLA-C-restricted CMV-specific TCR beta clonotypes prevailed over the rest of the response.

The CDR3 runs to 14 residues. Trimming took 1 base from V and 2 from J, leaving 5 bases between them. Germline-derived CDR1 and CDR2 are MNHEY and SVGEGT. Source: cultured PBMCs, taken from culture after CMV antigen stimulation. The V call is TRBV6-2 or TRBV6-3, the J call TRBJ2-2; D unclear. This receptor was obtained from a human donor in good health (CMV status not recorded). Some clones in this sample may be carry-over from other donors' samples. The CDR3 loop is CASSYYSNTGELFF. For the CDR3, the DNA is TGTGCCAGCAGTTACTATTCTAACACCGGGGAGCTGTTTTTT.